This passage covers 14 T cell receptor beta chains from one sample sequenced in a study of blood T cell repertoires in COVID-19. The data were produced by immunoSEQ multiplex PCR, yet TCRdb's version contains in-frame clones alone and is incomplete. This table has tens of thousands of clones, 77% appearing once. Sequencing was done on a sample of peripheral blood. The receptors shown here come from a man in his 70s with active or convalescent COVID-19.

The chain uses TRBV7-8 and TRBJ2-3; 9 positions match TRBD2. V was pared by 3 bases and J by 0 bases, with 16 bases of the junction left unmatched. This CDR3 spans 20 amino acids. CDR1 is SGHVS, CDR2 FQNEAQ, per germline. The CDR3 spells CASSFLVLSSGIKSTDTQYF. In DNA, the CDR3 is TGTGCCAGCAGCTTCTTGGTTCTGTCTAGCGGGATCAAAAGCACAGATACGCAGTATTTT. Full variable domain (rest looked up from reference TRBV7-8 and TRBJ2-3): GAGVSQSPRYKVAKRGQDVALRCDPISGHVSLFWYQQALGQGPEFLTYFQNEAQLDKSGLPSDRFFAERPEGSVSTLKIQRTQQEDSAVYLCASSFLVLSSGIKSTDTQYFGPGTRLTVL.

The chain links TRBV7-2 to TRBJ2-7; TRBD1 matches at 10 bases. From germline, CDR1 is SGHTA and CDR2 FQGNSA. This CDR3 has 14 amino acids. Germline trimming cut 9 bases from V and 3 bases from J; bases unmatched to any gene: 8. The CDR3, as DNA: TGTGCCAGTGGCGGTAGGACAGGGGGCTACGAGCAGTACTTC. Amino acid sequence: CASGGRTGGYEQYF. The full variable domain, completed using reference TRBV7-2 and TRBJ2-7, is GAGVSQSPSNKVTEKGKDVELRCDPISGHTALYWYRQSLGQGLEFLIYFQGNSAPDKSGLPSDRFSAERTGGSVSTLTIQRTQQEDSAVYLCASGGRTGGYEQYFGPGTRLTVT.

There are many counts of this clone. The V and J genes are TRBV7-2 and TRBJ1-2; D perhaps matches TRBD1 (5 bases). CDR3 length equals 13 residues. The V end lost 1 base, the J end lost 5 bases, and 8 bases lay between the germline ends. The germline V gene encodes CDR1 SGHTA and CDR2 FQGNSA. The CDR3 region is CASSLEGLYGYTF. Written as DNA, the CDR3 is TGTGCCAGCAGCTTAGAGGGGCTGTATGGCTACACCTTC.

CDR3 loop: CASSLVRGEETQYF. CDR3 in DNA: TGTGCCAGCAGCTTAGTTAGGGGTGAGGAGACCCAGTACTTC. The rearrangement joins TRBV11-3 to TRBJ2-5; a possible D gene is TRBD1 (5 bases). This CDR3 spans 14 amino acids. Germline CDR1 and CDR2: SGHNT and YENEEA. The ends were cut back, 1 base at V and 5 bases at J, with 11 bases in the middle.

Written as DNA, the CDR3 is TGTGCCAGCAGCTCAGATTCGGGTAGGAGGGAGACCCAGTACTTC. Translation: CASSSDSGRRETQYF. V usage is TRBV7-2 and J usage is TRBJ2-5; D may be TRBD2 (5 bases). Germline V gene sequence: CDR1 SGHTA, CDR2 FQGNSA. Trimming pared 4 bases from V and 5 bases from J, leaving 17 bases between. CDR3 length: 15 residues.

This clone was seen once. The V call is TRBV30, the J call TRBJ1-6; TRBD1 agrees at 7 bases. After removal of 7 bases from V and 14 bases from J, the junction contained 20 bases not matched to a gene. CDR3 length: 15 residues. CDR1 is GTSNPN, CDR2 SVGIG, per germline (reference sequence). The CDR3 spells CAFTPLAGGLGTLHF. The CDR3 DNA reads TGTGCCTTCACGCCGCTTGCAGGGGGTCTTGGGACCCTCCACTTT. Based on the CDR3 plus reference TRBV30 and TRBJ1-6, the full variable domain is SQTIHQWPATLVQPVGSPLSLECTVEGTSNPNLYWYRQAAGRGLQLLFYSVGIGQISSEVPQNLSASRPQDRQFILSSKKLLLSDSGFYLCAFTPLAGGLGTLHFGNGTRLTVT.

This chain connects TRBV7-2 to TRBJ1-2; possible D gene TRBD1, 5 bases. Germline CDR1 is SGHTA and CDR2 is FQGNSA. Trimming took off 1 base at V and 4 bases at J, with 10 bases between the two ends. CDR3 length equals 14 residues. The CDR3 bases are TGTGCCAGCAGCTTAGGGGGGGTAGCCTATGGCTACACCTTC. This codes for CASSLGGVAYGYTF.

This chain connects TRBV2 to TRBJ1-5, with no clear D. Germline V gene lookup returns CDR1 SNHLY and CDR2 FYNNEI. The CDR3 runs to 16 residues. V lost 3 bases and J lost 0, with 12 bases in between. The CDR3, as DNA: TGTGCCAGCAGTGAGGCTGGACTGCGTAGCAATCAGCCCCAGCATTTT. Its translation is CASSEAGLRSNQPQHF.

The chain recombines TRBV19 with TRBJ1-1, with 7 bases fitting TRBD1. Looked up from germline, CDR1 is LNHDA and CDR2 is SQIVND (reference sequence). This CDR3 is 14 amino acids long. Trimming took 5 bases from V and 5 from J; bases not matched to a gene: 8. The CDR3 DNA is TGTGCCAGTAGTCCGCAACAGGGGAGGACTGAAGCTTTCTTT. Its protein is CASSPQQGRTEAFF.

The CDR3 here is CASSPTGGPAANEKLFF. CDR3 DNA: TGTGCCAGCAGTCCTACAGGGGGCCCGGCAGCTAATGAAAAACTGTTTTTT. This chain links TRBV28 with TRBJ1-4; 9 bases fit TRBD1. Looked up from germline, CDR1 is MDHEN and CDR2 is SYDVKM. Trimming removed 5 bases from V and 3 bases from J; junction bases left unmatched: 10. CDR3 length: 17 residues.

The V call is TRBV7-9, the J call TRBJ2-6; no definite D call. The CDR3 is 17 residues long. The ends were cut back, 5 bases at V and 3 bases at J, with 17 bases in the middle. The germline gives CDR1 SEHNR, CDR2 FQNEAQ (reference sequence). The CDR3 DNA is TGTGCCAGCAGCCCAGTTGAGTGGGCTGGTGGGGCCAACGTCCTGACTTTC. It specifies CASSPVEWAGGANVLTF.

V is TRBV2 and J is TRBJ2-2, with 9 bases that match TRBD2. Germline V CDR1 and CDR2: SNHLY, FYNNEI. This CDR3 region has 17 residues. V shed 4 bases, J shed 4 bases, and the junction held 10 bases outside the gene matches. The CDR3 DNA reads as TGTGCCAGCAGTGGGAAGGTAGCGGGGGTCGTCACCGGGGAGCTGTTTTTT. Encoded protein: CASSGKVAGVVTGELFF.

This chain connects TRBV19 to TRBJ2-6, with D unresolved. This CDR3 has 13 amino acids. CDR1 and CDR2 (germline): LNHDA, SQIVND (reference sequence). The germline V and J ends were trimmed by 4 bases and 4 bases, with 5 bases remaining between them. CDR3 nucleotide sequence: TGTGCCAGTAGTACCCAGGGGGCCAACGTCCTGACTTTC. This sequence encodes CASSTQGANVLTF.

The chain uses TRBV30 and TRBJ2-4, with TRBD2 matching 8 bases. Germline assignment: CDR1 GTSNPN and CDR2 SVGIG (reference sequence). Trimming at V came to 2 bases and at J to 6 bases, leaving 3 bases not matched to a gene. The length of the CDR3 is 13 residues. CDR3 coding DNA: TGTGCCTGGAGTACCAGCGGGAGAAACATTCAGTACTTC. The encoded protein is CAWSTSGRNIQYF.